One TCR beta chain is described in this entry. The authors' processing: By means of reference gene primer amplification, nucleated cell counts were estimated. Sequencing was performed with immunoSEQ multiplex PCR; in TCRdb, only in-frame clones are kept and a portion is missing. V and J calls and clone size are those listed in that table; D and trimming were worked out from the DNA. The sample shows roughly 43,000 clones, about 85% of them seen only once. V lost 3 bases to trimming and J lost 7 bases; unmatched junction nucleotides: 7. The CDR3 consists of 14 residues. Germline-derived CDR1 and CDR2 are MGHRA and YSYEKL. The entry originates in a study of blood T cell repertoires in COVID-19. Across the whole study: Acute and convalescent COVID-19 specimens originated in the United States, Italy and Spain. PBMCs, B-cell-depleted T cells, or T cells provided the cDNA or gDNA that made up the material.

This TCR derives from a human donor in a cohort sampled during active COVID-19. The rearrangement joins TRBV4-1 to TRBJ2-7, with 9 bases that match TRBD1. The sequenced sample consisted of peripheral blood. CDR3 in DNA: TGCGCCAGCAGCCACCCGGGACAGGGTGGGGAGCAGTACTTC. Residues: CASSHPGQGGEQYF.